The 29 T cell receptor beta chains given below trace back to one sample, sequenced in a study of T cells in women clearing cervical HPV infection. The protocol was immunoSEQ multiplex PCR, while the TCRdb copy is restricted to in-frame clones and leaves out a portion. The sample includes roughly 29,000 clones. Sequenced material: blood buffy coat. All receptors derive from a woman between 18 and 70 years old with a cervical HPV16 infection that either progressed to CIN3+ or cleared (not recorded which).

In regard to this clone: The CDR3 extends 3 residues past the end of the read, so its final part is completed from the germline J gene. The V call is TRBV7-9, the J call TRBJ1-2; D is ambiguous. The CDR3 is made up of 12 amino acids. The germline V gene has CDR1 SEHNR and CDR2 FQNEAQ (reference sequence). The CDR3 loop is CASSNDAYDYTF. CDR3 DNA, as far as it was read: TGTGCCAGCAGTAACGATGCCTACGAC. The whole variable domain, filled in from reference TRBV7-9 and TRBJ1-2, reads DTGVSQNPRHKITKRGQNVTFRCDPISEHNRLYWYRQTLGQGPEFLTYFQNEAQLEKSRLLSDRFSAERPKGSFSTLEIQRTEQGDSAMYLCASSNDAYDYTFGSGTRLTVV.

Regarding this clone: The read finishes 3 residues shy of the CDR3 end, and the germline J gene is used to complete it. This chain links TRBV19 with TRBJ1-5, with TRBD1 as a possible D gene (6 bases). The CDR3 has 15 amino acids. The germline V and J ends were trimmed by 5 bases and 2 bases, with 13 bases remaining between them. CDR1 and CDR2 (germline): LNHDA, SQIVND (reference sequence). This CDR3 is CASSARGAGNQPQHF. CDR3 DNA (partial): TGTGCCAGTAGTGCCAGGGGCGCAGGCAATCAGCCC.

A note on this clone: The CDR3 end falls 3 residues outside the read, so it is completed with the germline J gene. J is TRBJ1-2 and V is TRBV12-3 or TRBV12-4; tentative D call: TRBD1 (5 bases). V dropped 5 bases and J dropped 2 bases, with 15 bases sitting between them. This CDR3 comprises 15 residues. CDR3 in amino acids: CASSPGFITNYGYTF. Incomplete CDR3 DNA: TGTGCCAGCAGTCCAGGGTTTATAACCAACTATGGC.

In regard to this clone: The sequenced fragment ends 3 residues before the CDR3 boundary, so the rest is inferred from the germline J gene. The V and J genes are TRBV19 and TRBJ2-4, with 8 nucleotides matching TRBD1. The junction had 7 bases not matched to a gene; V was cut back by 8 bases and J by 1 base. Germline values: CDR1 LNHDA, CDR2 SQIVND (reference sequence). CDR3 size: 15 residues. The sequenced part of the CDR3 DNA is TGTGCCAGTGGGACAGGTGGATTGGCCAAAAACATT. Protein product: CASGTGGLAKNI. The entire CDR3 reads CASGTGGLAKNIQYF.

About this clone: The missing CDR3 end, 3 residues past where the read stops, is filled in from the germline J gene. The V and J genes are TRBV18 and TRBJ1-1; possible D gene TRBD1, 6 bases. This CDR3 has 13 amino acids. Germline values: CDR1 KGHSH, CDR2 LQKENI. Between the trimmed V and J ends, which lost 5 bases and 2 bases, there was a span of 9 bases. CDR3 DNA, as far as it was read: TGTGCCAGCTCAACAGGGCTCAACACTGAA. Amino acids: CASSTGLNTE. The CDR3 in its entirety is CASSTGLNTEAFF.

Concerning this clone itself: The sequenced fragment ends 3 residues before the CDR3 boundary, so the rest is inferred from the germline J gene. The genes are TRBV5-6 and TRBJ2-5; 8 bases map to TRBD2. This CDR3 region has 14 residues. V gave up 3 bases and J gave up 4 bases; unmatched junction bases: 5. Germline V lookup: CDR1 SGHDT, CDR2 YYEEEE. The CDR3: CASSYERGRETQYF. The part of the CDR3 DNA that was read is TGTGCCAGCAGCTATGAGCGGGGGAGAGAGACC.

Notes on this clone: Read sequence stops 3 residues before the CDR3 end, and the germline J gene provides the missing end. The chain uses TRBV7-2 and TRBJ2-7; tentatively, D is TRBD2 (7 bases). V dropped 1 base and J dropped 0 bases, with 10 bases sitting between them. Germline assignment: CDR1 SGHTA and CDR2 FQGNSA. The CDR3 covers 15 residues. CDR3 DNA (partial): TGTGCCAGCAGCTTAGGGGGGGGCCTCTCCTACGAG. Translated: CASSLGGGLSYE. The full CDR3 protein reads CASSLGGGLSYEQYF.

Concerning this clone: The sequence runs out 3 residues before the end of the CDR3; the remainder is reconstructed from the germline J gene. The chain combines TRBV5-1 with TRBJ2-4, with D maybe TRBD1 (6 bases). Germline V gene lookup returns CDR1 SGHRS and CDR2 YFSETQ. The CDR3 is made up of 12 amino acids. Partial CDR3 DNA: TGCGCCAGCAGCTTGGGTCAGGGGATT. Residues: CASSLGQGI. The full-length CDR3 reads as CASSLGQGIQYF.

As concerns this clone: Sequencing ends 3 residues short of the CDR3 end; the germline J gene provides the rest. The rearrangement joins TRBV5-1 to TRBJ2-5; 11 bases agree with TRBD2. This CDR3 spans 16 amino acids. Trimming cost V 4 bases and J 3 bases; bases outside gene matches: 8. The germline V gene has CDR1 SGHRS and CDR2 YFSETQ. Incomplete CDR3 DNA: TGCGCCAGCAGCCAGACCGGACTAGCGGGCGAAGAGACC. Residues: CASSQTGLAGEET. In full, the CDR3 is CASSQTGLAGEETQYF.

This CDR3 reads CASSLTSGGLWETQYF. The DNA read from the CDR3 is TGCGCCAGCAGCTTGACTAGCGGGGGGTTATGGGAGACC. The chain has TRBV5-1 and TRBJ2-5; 12 nucleotides align to TRBD2. The observed sequence ends 3 residues before the CDR3 terminus, with the missing tail filled in from the germline J gene. CDR3 length: 16 amino acids. After removal of 1 base from V and 5 bases from J, the junction contained 6 bases not matched to a gene. The germline V gene has CDR1 SGHRS and CDR2 YFSETQ.

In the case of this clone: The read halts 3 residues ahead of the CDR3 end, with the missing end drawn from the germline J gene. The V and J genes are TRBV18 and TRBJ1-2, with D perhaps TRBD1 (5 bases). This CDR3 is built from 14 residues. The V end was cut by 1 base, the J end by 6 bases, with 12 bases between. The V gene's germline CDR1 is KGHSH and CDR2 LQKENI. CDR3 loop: CASSPRGGMDGYTF. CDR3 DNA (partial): TGTGCCAGCTCACCACGGGGGGGGATGGATGGC.

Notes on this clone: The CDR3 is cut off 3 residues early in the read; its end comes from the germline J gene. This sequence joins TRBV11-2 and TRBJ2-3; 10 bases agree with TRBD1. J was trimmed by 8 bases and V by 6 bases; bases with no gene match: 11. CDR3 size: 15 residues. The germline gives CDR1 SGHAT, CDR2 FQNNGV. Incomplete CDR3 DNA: TGTGCCAGCAGGATACCGGGACAGGGGAGTCGTACG. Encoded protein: CASRIPGQGSRT. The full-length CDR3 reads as CASRIPGQGSRTQYF. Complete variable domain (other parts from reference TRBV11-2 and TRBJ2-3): EAGVAQSPRYKIIEKRQSVAFWCNPISGHATLYWYQQILGQGPKLLIQFQNNGVVDDSQLPKDRFSAERLKGVDSTLKIQPAKLEDSAVYLCASRIPGQGSRTQYFGPGTRLTVL.

CDR3 amino acids: CASSPPGLPYDYTF. The part of the CDR3 DNA that was read is TGTGCCAGCTCACCTCCGGGGTTACCCTACGAC. The rearrangement uses TRBV18 and TRBJ1-2; D is unclear. The read terminates 3 residues before the CDR3 end, so the remaining end is supplied by the germline J gene. The CDR3 is made up of 14 amino acids. From germline, CDR1 is KGHSH and CDR2 LQKENI.

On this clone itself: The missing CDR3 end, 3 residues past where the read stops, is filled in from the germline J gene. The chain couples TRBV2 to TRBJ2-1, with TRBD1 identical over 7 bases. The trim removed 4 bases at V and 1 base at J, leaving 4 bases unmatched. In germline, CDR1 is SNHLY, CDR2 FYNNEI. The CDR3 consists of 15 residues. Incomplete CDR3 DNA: TGTGCCAGCAGTGCCGGGACAGTTTCCTACAATGAG. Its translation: CASSAGTVSYNE. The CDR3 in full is CASSAGTVSYNEQFF.

The sequenced CDR3 bases are TGTGCCAGCAGCCGATCGACACCTGACTCTGGAAACACC. Translating gives CASSRSTPDSGNT. In full, the CDR3 reads CASSRSTPDSGNTIYF. The chain carries TRBV7-6 and TRBJ1-3; D gene ambiguous. The read stops 3 residues short of the end of the CDR3; the missing end is completed from the germline J gene. Deletions cut 5 bases from V and 0 bases from J, with 14 bases between. The germline V gene encodes CDR1 SGHVS and CDR2 FNYEAQ. The CDR3 totals 16 residues. Variable domain in full (rest from reference TRBV7-6 and TRBJ1-3): GAGVSQSPRYKVTKRGQDVALRCDPISGHVSLYWYRQALGQGPEFLTYFNYEAQQDKSGLPNDRFSAERPEGSISTLTIQRTEQRDSAMYRCASSRSTPDSGNTIYFGEGSWLTVV.

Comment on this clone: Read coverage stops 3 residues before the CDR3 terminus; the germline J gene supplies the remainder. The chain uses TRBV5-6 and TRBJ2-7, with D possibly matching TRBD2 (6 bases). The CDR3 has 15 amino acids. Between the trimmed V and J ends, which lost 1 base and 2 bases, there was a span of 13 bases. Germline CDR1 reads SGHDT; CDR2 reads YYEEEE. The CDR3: CASSLPYTGAYEQYF. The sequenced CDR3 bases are TGTGCCAGCAGCTTGCCATACACGGGGGCCTACGAG.

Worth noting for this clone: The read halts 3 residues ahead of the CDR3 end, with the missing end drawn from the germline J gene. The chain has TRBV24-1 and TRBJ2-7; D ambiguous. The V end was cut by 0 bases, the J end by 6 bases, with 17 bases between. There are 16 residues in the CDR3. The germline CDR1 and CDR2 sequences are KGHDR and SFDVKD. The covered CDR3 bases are TGTGCCACCAGTGATTTGCCGCAGCGAATGGTACTCGAG. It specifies CATSDLPQRMVLE. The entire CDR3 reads CATSDLPQRMVLEQYF.

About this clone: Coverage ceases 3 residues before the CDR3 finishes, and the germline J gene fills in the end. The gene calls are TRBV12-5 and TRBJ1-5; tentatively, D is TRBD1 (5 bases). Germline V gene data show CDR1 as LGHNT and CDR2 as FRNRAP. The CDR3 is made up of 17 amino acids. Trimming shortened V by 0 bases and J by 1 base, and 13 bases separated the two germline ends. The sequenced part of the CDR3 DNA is TGTGCTAGTGGTTTGGTGTTGGGGGGTGGGAGCAATCAGCCC. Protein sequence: CASGLVLGGGSNQP. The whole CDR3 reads CASGLVLGGGSNQPQHF.

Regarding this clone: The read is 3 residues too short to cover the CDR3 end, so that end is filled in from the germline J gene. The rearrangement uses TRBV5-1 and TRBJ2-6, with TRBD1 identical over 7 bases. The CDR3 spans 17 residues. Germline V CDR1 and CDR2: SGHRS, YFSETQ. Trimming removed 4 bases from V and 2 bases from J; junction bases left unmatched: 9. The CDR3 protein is CASSIRRDSTGANVLTF. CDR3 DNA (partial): TGCGCCAGCAGCATTCGCCGGGACAGCACTGGGGCCAACGTC.

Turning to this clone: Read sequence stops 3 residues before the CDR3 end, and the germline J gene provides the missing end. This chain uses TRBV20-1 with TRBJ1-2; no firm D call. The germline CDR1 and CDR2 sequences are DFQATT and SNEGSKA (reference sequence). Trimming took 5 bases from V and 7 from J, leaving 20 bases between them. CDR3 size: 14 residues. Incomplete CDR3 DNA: TGCAGTGCTGCACCGGGTGCAAGGTATTTTGGC. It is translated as CSAAPGARYFG. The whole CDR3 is CSAAPGARYFGYTF.

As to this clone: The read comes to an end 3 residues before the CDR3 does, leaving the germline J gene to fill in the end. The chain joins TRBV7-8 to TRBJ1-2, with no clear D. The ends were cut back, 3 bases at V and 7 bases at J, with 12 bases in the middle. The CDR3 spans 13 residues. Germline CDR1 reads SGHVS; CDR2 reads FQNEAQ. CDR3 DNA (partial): TGTGCCAGCAGCTTGGGTGGGTCAGGTGGC. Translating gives CASSLGGSGG. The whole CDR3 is CASSLGGSGGYTF.

The CDR3 DNA, read in part, is TGTGCCAGTAGTATTGCGGGGGAGCTATACAATGAG. Translating gives CASSIAGELYNE. The full CDR3 is CASSIAGELYNEQFF. The chain combines TRBV19 with TRBJ2-1, with 7 positions matching TRBD2. Read sequence stops 3 residues before the CDR3 end, and the germline J gene provides the missing end. The CDR3 contains 15 residues. The germline V gene has CDR1 LNHDA and CDR2 SQIVND (reference sequence). Trimming took 3 bases from V and 4 from J; bases not matched to a gene: 6. The full variable domain, in which reference TRBV19 and TRBJ2-1 provide the parts outside the CDR3, is DGGITQSPKYLFRKEGQNVTLSCEQNLNHDAMYWYRQDPGQGLRLIYYSQIVNDFQKGDIAEGYSVSREKKESFPLTVTSAQKNPTAFYLCASSIAGELYNEQFFGPGTRLTVL.

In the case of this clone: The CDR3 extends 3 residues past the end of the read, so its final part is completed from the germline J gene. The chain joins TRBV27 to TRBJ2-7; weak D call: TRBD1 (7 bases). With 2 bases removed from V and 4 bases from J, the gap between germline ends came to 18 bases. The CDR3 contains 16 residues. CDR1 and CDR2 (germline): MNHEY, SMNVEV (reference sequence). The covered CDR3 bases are TGTGCCAGCAGTTTAACGCGGGACAGCTTCCGATACGAG. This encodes CASSLTRDSFRYE. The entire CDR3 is CASSLTRDSFRYEQYF.

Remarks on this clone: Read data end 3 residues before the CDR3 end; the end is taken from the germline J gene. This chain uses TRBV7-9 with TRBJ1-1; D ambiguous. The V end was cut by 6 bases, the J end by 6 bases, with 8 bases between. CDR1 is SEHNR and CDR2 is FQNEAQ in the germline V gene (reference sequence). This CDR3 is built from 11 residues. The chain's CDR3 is CASRRGSEAFF. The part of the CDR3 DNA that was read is TGTGCCAGCAGGCGGGGTTCTGAA. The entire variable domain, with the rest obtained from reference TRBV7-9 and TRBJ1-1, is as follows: DTGVSQNPRHKITKRGQNVTFRCDPISEHNRLYWYRQTLGQGPEFLTYFQNEAQLEKSRLLSDRFSAERPKGSFSTLEIQRTEQGDSAMYLCASRRGSEAFFGQGTRLTVV.

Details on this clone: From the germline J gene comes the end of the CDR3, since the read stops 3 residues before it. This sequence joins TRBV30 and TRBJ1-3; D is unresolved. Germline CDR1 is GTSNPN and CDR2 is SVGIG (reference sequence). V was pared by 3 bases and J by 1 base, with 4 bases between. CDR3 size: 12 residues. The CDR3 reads CAWRLSGNTIYF. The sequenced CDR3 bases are TGTGCCTGGAGGTTATCTGGAAACACC. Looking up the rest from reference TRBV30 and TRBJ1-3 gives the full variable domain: SQTIHQWPATLVQPVGSPLSLECTVEGTSNPNLYWYRQAAGRGLQLLFYSVGIGQISSEVPQNLSASRPQDRQFILSSKKLLLSDSGFYLCAWRLSGNTIYFGEGSWLTVV.

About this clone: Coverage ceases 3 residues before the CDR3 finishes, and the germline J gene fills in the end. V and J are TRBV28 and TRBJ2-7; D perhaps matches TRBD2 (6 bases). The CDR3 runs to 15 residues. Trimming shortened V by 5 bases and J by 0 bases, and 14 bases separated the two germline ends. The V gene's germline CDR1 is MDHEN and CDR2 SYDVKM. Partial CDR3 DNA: TGTGCCAGCAGTGCCCCGGGAGCGGCCTCCTACGAG. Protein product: CASSAPGAASYE. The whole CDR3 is CASSAPGAASYEQYF. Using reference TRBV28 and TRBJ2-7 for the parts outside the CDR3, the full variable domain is DVKVTQSSRYLVKRTGEKVFLECVQDMDHENMFWYRQDPGLGLRLIYFSYDVKMKEKGDIPEGYSVSREKKERFSLILESASTNQTSMYLCASSAPGAASYEQYFGPGTRLTVT.

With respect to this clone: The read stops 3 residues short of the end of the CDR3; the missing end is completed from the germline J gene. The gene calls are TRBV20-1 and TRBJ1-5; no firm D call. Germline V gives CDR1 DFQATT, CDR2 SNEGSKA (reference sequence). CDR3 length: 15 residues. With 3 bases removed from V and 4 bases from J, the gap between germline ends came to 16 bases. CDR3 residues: CSARRASFPNQPQHF. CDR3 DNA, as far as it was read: TGCAGTGCTAGGAGGGCCTCTTTTCCTAATCAGCCC.

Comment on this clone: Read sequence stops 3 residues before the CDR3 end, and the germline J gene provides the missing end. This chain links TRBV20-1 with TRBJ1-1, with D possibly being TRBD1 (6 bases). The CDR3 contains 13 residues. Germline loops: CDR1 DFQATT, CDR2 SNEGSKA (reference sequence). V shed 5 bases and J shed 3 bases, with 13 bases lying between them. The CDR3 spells CSAGQWTDTEAFF. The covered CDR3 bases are TGCAGTGCTGGACAGTGGACGGACACTGAA.

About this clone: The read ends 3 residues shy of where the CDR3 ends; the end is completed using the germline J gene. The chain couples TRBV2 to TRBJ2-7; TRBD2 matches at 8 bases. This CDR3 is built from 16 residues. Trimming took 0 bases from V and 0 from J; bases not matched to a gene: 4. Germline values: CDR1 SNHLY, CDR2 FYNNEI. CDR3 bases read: TGTGCCAGCAGTGAAGCGGGACTAGGCAGCTCCTACGAG. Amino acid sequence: CASSEAGLGSSYE. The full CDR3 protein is CASSEAGLGSSYEQYF.